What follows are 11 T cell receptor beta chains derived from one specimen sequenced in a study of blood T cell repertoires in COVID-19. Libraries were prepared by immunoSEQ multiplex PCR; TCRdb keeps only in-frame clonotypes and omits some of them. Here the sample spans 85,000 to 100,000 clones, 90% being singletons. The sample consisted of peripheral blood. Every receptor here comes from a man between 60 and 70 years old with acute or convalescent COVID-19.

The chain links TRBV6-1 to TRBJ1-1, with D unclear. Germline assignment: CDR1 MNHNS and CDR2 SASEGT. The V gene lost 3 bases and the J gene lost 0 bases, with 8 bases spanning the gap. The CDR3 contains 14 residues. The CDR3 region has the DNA TGTGCCAGCAGTGAGATGGCCCTGAACACTGAAGCTTTCTTT. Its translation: CASSEMALNTEAFF.

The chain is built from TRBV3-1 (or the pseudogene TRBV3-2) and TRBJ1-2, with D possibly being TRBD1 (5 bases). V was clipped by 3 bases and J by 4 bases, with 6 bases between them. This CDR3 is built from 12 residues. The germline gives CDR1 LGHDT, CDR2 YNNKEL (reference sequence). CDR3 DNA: TGTGCCAGCAGCCAGACAGCCTATGGCTACACCTTC. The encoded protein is CASSQTAYGYTF.

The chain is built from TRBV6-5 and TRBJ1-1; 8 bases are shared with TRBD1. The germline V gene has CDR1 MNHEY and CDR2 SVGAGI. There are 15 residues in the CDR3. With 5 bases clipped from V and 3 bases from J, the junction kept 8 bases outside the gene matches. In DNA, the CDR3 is TGTGCCAGCAGTCACAGACAGGGGAGTTACACTGAAGCTTTCTTT. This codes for CASSHRQGSYTEAFF.

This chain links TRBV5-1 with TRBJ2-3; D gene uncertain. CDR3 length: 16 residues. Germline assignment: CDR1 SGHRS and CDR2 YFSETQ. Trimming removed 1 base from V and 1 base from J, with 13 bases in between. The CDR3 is CASSLTNSRGTDTQYF. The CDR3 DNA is TGCGCCAGCAGCTTGACGAACTCGAGAGGCACAGATACGCAGTATTTT.

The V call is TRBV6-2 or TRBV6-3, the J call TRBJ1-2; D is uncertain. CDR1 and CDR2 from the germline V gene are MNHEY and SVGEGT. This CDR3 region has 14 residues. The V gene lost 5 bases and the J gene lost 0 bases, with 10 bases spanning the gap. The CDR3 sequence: CASSDYRANYGYTF. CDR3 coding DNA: TGTGCCAGCAGTGACTACAGAGCTAACTATGGCTACACCTTC.

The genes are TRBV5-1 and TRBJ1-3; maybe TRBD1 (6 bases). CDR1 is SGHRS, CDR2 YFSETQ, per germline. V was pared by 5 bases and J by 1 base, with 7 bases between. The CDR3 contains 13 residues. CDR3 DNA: TGCGCCAGCAGAACAGGGTCTGGAAACACCATATATTTT. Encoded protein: CASRTGSGNTIYF.

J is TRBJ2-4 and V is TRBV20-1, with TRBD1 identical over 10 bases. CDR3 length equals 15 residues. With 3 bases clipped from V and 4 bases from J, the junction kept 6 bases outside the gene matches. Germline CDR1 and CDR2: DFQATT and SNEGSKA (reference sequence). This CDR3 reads CSASGPGQGKNIQYF. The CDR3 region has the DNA TGCAGTGCTAGTGGGCCGGGACAGGGGAAAAACATTCAGTACTTC.

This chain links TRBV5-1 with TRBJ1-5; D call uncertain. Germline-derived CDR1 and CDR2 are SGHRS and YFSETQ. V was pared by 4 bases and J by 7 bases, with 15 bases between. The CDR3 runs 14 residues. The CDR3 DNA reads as TGCGCCAGCAGCCTGCTAGGCCTACCCCAGCCCCAGCATTTT. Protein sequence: CASSLLGLPQPQHF. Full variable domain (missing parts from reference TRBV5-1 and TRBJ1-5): KAGVTQTPRYLIKTRGQQVTLSCSPISGHRSVSWYQQTPGQGLQFLFEYFSETQRNKGNFPGRFSGRQFSNSRSEMNVSTLELGDSALYLCASSLLGLPQPQHFGDGTRLSIL.

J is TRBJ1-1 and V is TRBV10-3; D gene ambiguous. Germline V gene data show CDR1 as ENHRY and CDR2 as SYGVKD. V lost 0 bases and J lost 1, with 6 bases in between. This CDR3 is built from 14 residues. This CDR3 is CAISESAQNTEAFF. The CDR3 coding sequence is TGTGCCATCAGTGAGTCAGCTCAGAACACTGAAGCTTTCTTT.

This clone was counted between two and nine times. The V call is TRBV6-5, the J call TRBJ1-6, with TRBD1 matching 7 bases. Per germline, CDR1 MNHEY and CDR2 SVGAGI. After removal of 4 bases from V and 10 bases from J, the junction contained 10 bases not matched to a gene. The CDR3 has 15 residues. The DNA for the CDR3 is TGTGCCAGCAGTTCCTCGGACAGGCTTAACTCACCCCTCCACTTT. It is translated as CASSSSDRLNSPLHF.

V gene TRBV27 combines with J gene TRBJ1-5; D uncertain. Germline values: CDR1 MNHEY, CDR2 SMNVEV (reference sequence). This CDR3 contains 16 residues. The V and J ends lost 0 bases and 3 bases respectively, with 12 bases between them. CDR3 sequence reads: CASSLSPAGHNQPQHF. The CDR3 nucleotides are TGTGCCAGCAGTTTATCGCCGGCAGGCCACAATCAGCCCCAGCATTTT.